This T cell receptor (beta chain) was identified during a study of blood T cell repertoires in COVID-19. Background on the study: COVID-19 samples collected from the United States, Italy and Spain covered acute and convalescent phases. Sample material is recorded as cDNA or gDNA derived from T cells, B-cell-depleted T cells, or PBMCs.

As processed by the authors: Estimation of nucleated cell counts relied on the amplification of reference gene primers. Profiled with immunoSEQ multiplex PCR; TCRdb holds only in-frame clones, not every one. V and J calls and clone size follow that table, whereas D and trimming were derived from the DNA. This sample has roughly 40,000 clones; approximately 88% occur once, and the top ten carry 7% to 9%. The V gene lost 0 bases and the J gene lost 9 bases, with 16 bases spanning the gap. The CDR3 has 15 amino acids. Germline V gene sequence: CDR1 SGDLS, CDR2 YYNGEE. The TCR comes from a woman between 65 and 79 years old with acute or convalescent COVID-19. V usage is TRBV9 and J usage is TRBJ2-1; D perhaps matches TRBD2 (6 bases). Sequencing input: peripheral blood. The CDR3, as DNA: TGTGCCAGCAGCGTAGGGGACTTGTCGGAGGTTGAGCAGTTCTTC. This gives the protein CASSVGDLSEVEQFF.